Below, 24 T cell receptor beta chains from the same sample are listed, as sequenced in a study of shared clonotypes between healthy human individuals. Only in-frame clones appear in the TCRdb table, and some are missing; sequencing was by immunoSEQ multiplex PCR. The sample lists 2 million to 2.5 million clones; around 90% were seen once. Sequenced: naive CD4+ T cells from PBMCs. Noted subset: CD45RA+ positively selected. These receptor sequences come from a man between 18 and 35 years old in good health. Some clones in this sample may be carry-over from other donors' samples.

The chain has TRBV12-5 and TRBJ2-7; D gene ambiguous. The CDR3 is 10 residues long. Per germline, CDR1 LGHNT and CDR2 FRNRAP. The V and J ends lost 6 bases and 6 bases respectively, with 6 bases between them. The CDR3 nucleotides are TGTGCTAGTGGGCGGCTCGAGCAGTACTTC. Translation gives CASGRLEQYF.

The chain combines TRBV5-1 with TRBJ2-7, with 7 bases identical to TRBD2. Germline V lookup: CDR1 SGHRS, CDR2 YFSETQ. The CDR3 runs 14 residues. Trimming at V came to 3 bases and at J to 5 bases, leaving 8 bases not matched to a gene. The CDR3 is CASSWGGARNEQYF. The CDR3 region has the DNA TGCGCCAGCAGCTGGGGAGGGGCGCGGAACGAGCAGTACTTC.

This chain connects TRBV28 to TRBJ2-7, with unresolved D. Trimming took off 1 base at V and 7 bases at J, with 11 bases between the two ends. CDR3 size: 13 residues. Per the germline V gene, CDR1 is MDHEN and CDR2 is SYDVKM. The CDR3 nucleotides read TGTGCCAGCAGTTTATCCGACCCACGGGAGCAGTACTTC. It encodes CASSLSDPREQYF.

The CDR3 DNA sequence: TGTGCCAGTAAAAGGTCGGCAGGGGTAACGGACACTGAAGCTTTCTTT. Residues: CASKRSAGVTDTEAFF. The gene calls are TRBV19 and TRBJ1-1; a possible D gene is TRBD1 (6 bases). V was shortened by 7 bases and J by 3 bases, with 21 bases between the two germline ends. Germline V gene data show CDR1 as LNHDA and CDR2 as SQIVND (reference sequence). The CDR3 length is 16 residues.

V usage is TRBV5-4 and J usage is TRBJ2-3; D unclear. Germline V gene lookup returns CDR1 SGHNT and CDR2 YYREEE (reference sequence). CDR3 length: 16 amino acids. The V end was cut by 0 bases, the J end by 2 bases, with 13 bases between. The CDR3 here is CASSLVGQPYTDTQYF. The CDR3 DNA is TGTGCCAGCAGCTTGGTCGGTCAACCCTACACAGATACGCAGTATTTT.

The rearrangement joins TRBV7-9 to TRBJ2-7, with 9 bases identical to TRBD2. Germline V lookup: CDR1 SEHNR, CDR2 FQNEAQ (reference sequence). After removal of 0 bases from V and 8 bases from J, the junction contained 8 bases not matched to a gene. The CDR3 contains 15 residues. CDR3 DNA: TGTGCCAGCAGCTTAGCGGGCGCTAGCGGGAATCAGCAGTACTTC. Protein sequence: CASSLAGASGNQQYF.

The chain employs TRBV11-2 and TRBJ2-7, with a weak D call TRBD2 (6 bases). CDR1 and CDR2 (germline): SGHAT, FQNNGV. V was pared by 0 bases and J by 1 base, with 16 bases between. The CDR3 is made up of 17 amino acids. As DNA, the CDR3 is TGTGCCAGCAGCTTAGAGTTCTTTTTTAGCGGATCCTACGAGCAGTACTTC. Translating gives CASSLEFFFSGSYEQYF.

The chain recombines TRBV15 with TRBJ2-3, with 8 bases matching TRBD1. The CDR3 has 16 amino acids. V lost 5 bases to trimming and J lost 0 bases; unmatched junction nucleotides: 7. Germline V gene sequence: CDR1 LNHNV, CDR2 YYDKDF (reference sequence). Written as DNA, the CDR3 is TGTGCCACCAGCTCTACCGACAGGGGCAGCACAGATACGCAGTATTTT. This translates into CATSSTDRGSTDTQYF.

This clone occurred once. The gene calls are TRBV6-5 and TRBJ2-1, with D unresolved. This CDR3 region has 13 residues. The V gene lost 1 base and the J gene lost 9 bases, with 10 bases spanning the gap. CDR1 MNHEY and CDR2 SVGAGI come from the germline V gene. The CDR3 sequence is CASSYYRPGEQFF. The CDR3 DNA follows: TGTGCCAGCAGTTACTACCGCCCGGGTGAGCAGTTCTTC.

The gene calls are TRBV4-1 and TRBJ2-3; the match to TRBD2 covers 9 bases. The CDR3 has 16 residues. CDR1 MGHRA and CDR2 YSYEKL come from the germline V gene. Trimming cost V 4 bases and J 0 bases; bases outside gene matches: 5. CDR3 in amino acids: CASSRPLAGSTDTQYF. For the CDR3, the DNA is TGCGCCAGCAGCCGCCCACTAGCGGGTAGCACAGATACGCAGTATTTT.

Points on this clone: This specimen includes other DNA sequences encoding the same CDR3. The chain couples TRBV18 to TRBJ2-7; D gene uncertain. The V and J ends lost 3 bases and 5 bases respectively, with 11 bases between them. The CDR3 has 13 amino acids. Germline V gene sequence: CDR1 KGHSH, CDR2 LQKENI. This CDR3 reads CASSPLGRDEQYF. The CDR3 region has the DNA TGTGCCAGCTCACCTTTAGGCCGGGACGAGCAGTACTTC.

Notes on this clone: One end of the junction fails to match germline, which may point to a read error. The V and J genes are TRBV2 and TRBJ2-3, with 7 positions matching TRBD2. CDR1 is SNHLY, CDR2 FYNNEI, per germline. The CDR3 loop spans 11 amino acids. The CDR3 sequence: CASSEGQGGNF. For the CDR3, the DNA is TGTGCCAGCAGTGAGGGGCAGGGAGGGAATTTT.

The J gene is TRBJ1-2, the V gene TRBV2; D is unresolved. V was shortened by 4 bases and J by 7 bases, with 16 bases between the two germline ends. CDR1 is SNHLY and CDR2 is FYNNEI in the germline V gene. The CDR3 spans 14 residues. CDR3 bases: TGTGCCAGCAGTGGCCGGCGGGTGATGGGTGGCTACACCTTC. It is translated as CASSGRRVMGGYTF.

Worth noting for this clone: The same CDR3 also results from other DNA sequences found in this sample. V is TRBV29-1 and J is TRBJ2-1; D may be TRBD1 or TRBD2 (5 bases each). Germline values: CDR1 SQVTM, CDR2 ANQGSEA. The CDR3 contains 10 residues. Trimming took 6 bases from V and 7 from J, leaving 7 bases between them. DNA of the CDR3: TGCAGCGTGGGGGTTAATGAGCAGTTCTTC. Translating it yields CSVGVNEQFF.

The chain joins TRBV9 to TRBJ1-1; tentative D call: TRBD1 (6 bases). The germline gives CDR1 SGDLS, CDR2 YYNGEE. The ends were cut back, 4 bases at V and 7 bases at J, with 20 bases in the middle. The CDR3 has 15 amino acids. CDR3 region: CASSPSGTPGREAFF. The CDR3 region has the DNA TGTGCCAGCAGCCCTTCCGGGACACCTGGCCGTGAAGCTTTCTTT.

In its sample, this clone was seen once. The CDR3 nucleotides are TGTGCCAGCAGGAGGACTAGCGGGAGCCACGAGCAGTACTTC. Its translation is CASRRTSGSHEQYF. V is TRBV6-1 and J is TRBJ2-7; TRBD2 aligns across 13 bases. Trimming took 6 bases from V and 5 from J; bases not matched to a gene: 4. CDR3 length equals 14 residues. The germline V gene encodes CDR1 MNHNS and CDR2 SASEGT.

This chain connects TRBV20-1 to TRBJ2-1; TRBD2 might be the D (5 bases). There are 11 residues in the CDR3. Germline-derived CDR1 and CDR2 are DFQATT and SNEGSKA (reference sequence). V lost 1 base and J lost 12, with 10 bases in between. CDR3 sequence reads: CSARGRLGQFF. CDR3 DNA sequence: TGCAGTGCTAGAGGGAGGTTGGGGCAGTTCTTC.

The V and J genes are TRBV19 and TRBJ1-5; 9 bases align to TRBD1. Germline CDR1 LNHDA, CDR2 SQIVND (reference sequence). The trim removed 3 bases at V and 3 bases at J, leaving 12 bases unmatched. The CDR3 runs to 18 residues. CDR3 sequence (DNA): TGTGCCAGTAGTATGGTCGGACAGGGGCCCTTCTTCAATCAGCCCCAGCATTTT. Translated: CASSMVGQGPFFNQPQHF.

DNA for the CDR3: TGTGCCAGCAGTGAAGATGCAATTCAAGAGACCCAGTACTTC. Its translation: CASSEDAIQETQYF. The rearrangement links TRBV2 to TRBJ2-5; unclear D gene. This CDR3 comprises 14 residues. Germline V lookup: CDR1 SNHLY, CDR2 FYNNEI. Trimming removed 1 base at V and 2 bases at J, with 8 bases between.

V and J are TRBV9 and TRBJ2-2; 10 positions agree with TRBD2. This CDR3 region has 17 residues. J lost 4 bases, V lost 5 bases, and 11 bases had no gene match. Germline V CDR1 and CDR2: SGDLS, YYNGEE. The CDR3 reads CASRGSSGSSVTGELFF. The CDR3 DNA sequence: TGTGCCAGCAGAGGTTCTAGCGGGAGTTCTGTCACCGGGGAGCTGTTTTTT.

The chain is built from TRBV5-1 and TRBJ2-3, with 9 bases that match TRBD2. The ends lost 2 bases at V and 4 bases at J; junction bases unmatched: 5. The CDR3 runs to 15 residues. From germline, CDR1 is SGHRS and CDR2 YFSETQ. The CDR3 DNA reads as TGCGCCAGCAGCTTTAGCGGGAGTTCGTCAGATACGCAGTATTTT. Translated, it gives CASSFSGSSSDTQYF.

The chain carries TRBV10-3 and TRBJ2-5; 7 nucleotides line up with TRBD2. V gave up 5 bases and J gave up 3 bases; unmatched junction bases: 3. The length of the CDR3 is 13 residues. The germline CDR1 and CDR2 sequences are ENHRY and SYGVKD. This CDR3 is CAISSGLEETQYF. The CDR3 bases are TGTGCCATCAGTTCTGGACTAGAAGAGACCCAGTACTTC.

This sequence joins TRBV6-1 and TRBJ1-1, with D possibly being TRBD1 (6 bases). V was trimmed by 11 bases and J by 5 bases, leaving 18 bases between them. The CDR3 covers 13 residues. Germline V gene data show CDR1 as MNHNS and CDR2 as SASEGT. CDR3 coding DNA: TGTGCCGCGAGCGGGGGCTGGGGTACTGAAGCTTTCTTT. This encodes CAASGGWGTEAFF.

V usage is TRBV7-9 and J usage is TRBJ1-3; 9 nucleotides line up with TRBD1. V was clipped by 11 bases and J by 8 bases; unmatched bases: 13. The CDR3 is 14 amino acids. CDR1 is SEHNR and CDR2 is FQNEAQ in the germline V gene (reference sequence). CDR3 in amino acids: CALSGSQGADTIYF. The CDR3 DNA is TGTGCCCTATCAGGGTCACAGGGGGCAGACACCATATATTTT.